These 23 T cell receptor beta chains share one sample of origin, sequenced in a study of shared T cell receptors in the human thymus. TCRdb keeps only in-frame clones here, not all; method: immunoSEQ multiplex PCR. The sample lists hundreds of thousands of clones, 88% occurring once. This sample was also put to use in a study of human thymus T cells.

The sample consisted of thymocytes. Source of these receptors: a boy younger than two with a congenital heart defect.

This chain uses TRBV2 with TRBJ2-7; 7 positions agree with TRBD1. Losses at the gene ends were 6 bases for V and 2 bases for J; bases not matched to a gene: 4. The CDR3 loop spans 13 amino acids. CDR1 SNHLY and CDR2 FYNNEI come from the germline V gene. DNA of the CDR3: TGTGCCAGCAGAGGAACAGGGGCCTACGAGCAGTACTTC. As protein: CASRGTGAYEQYF.

The count of this clone is one. This sequence joins TRBV5-4 and TRBJ2-3; D is ambiguous. The DNA end lines up better with TRBJ1-5; the J call may be wrong. Per the germline V gene, CDR1 is SGHNT and CDR2 is YYREEE (reference sequence). This CDR3 is built from 12 residues. The CDR3 DNA follows: TGTGCCAGCAGCTTGGGGACTCCCACGCAGCATTTT. This gives the protein CASSLGTPTQHF.

The rearrangement joins TRBV15 to TRBJ2-7, with 10 bases that match TRBD1. The ends lost 3 bases at V and 6 bases at J; junction bases unmatched: 20. CDR1 is LNHNV, CDR2 YYDKDF, per germline (reference sequence). This CDR3 spans 19 amino acids. The CDR3 DNA sequence: TGTGCCACCAGCAGGGCGGACAGGGGGGGTACAAACCTGGTACGCGAGCAGTACTTC. Encoded protein: CATSRADRGGTNLVREQYF. The complete variable domain, with remaining parts taken from reference TRBV15 and TRBJ2-7, reads DAMVIQNPRYQVTQFGKPVTLSCSQTLNHNVMYWYQQKSSQAPKLLFHYYDKDFNNEADTPDNFQSRRPNTSFCFLDIRSPGLGDTAMYLCATSRADRGGTNLVREQYFGPGTRLTVT.

V is TRBV6-5 and J is TRBJ2-5, with TRBD1 matching 7 bases. The germline V gene has CDR1 MNHEY and CDR2 SVGAGI. V gave up 7 bases and J gave up 5 bases; unmatched junction bases: 4. This CDR3 spans 12 amino acids. CDR3 nucleotides: TGTGCCAGCAAGGGGGCTTTGGAGACCCAGTACTTC. It is translated as CASKGALETQYF.

The genes are TRBV27 and TRBJ1-2, with a tentative D call TRBD1 (5 bases). Per germline, CDR1 MNHEY and CDR2 SMNVEV (reference sequence). The CDR3 length is 16 residues. Trimming stripped 4 bases from V and 4 bases from J, with 19 bases between. The CDR3 sequence: CASSSHFGDSRYGYTF. The CDR3 DNA is TGTGCCAGCAGTTCCCACTTTGGCGACAGCCGCTATGGCTACACCTTC.

This chain links TRBV4-1 with TRBJ1-4; D gene unclear. Trimming removed 0 bases at V and 11 bases at J, with 16 bases between. The length of the CDR3 is 15 residues. CDR1 and CDR2 from the germline V gene are MGHRA and YSYEKL. CDR3 residues: CASSQDRRPGYKLFF. CDR3 nucleotides: TGCGCCAGCAGCCAAGATCGGCGGCCTGGGTATAAACTGTTTTTT.

The genes are TRBV7-2 and TRBJ2-7; TRBD1 agrees at 8 bases. CDR3 length: 15 amino acids. Germline lookup yields CDR1 SGHTA and CDR2 FQGNSA. V lost 0 bases to trimming and J lost 5 bases; unmatched junction nucleotides: 6. CDR3 sequence (DNA): TGTGCCAGCAGCTTAGCCGCGGGACAGGATAACGAGCAGTACTTC. This gives the protein CASSLAAGQDNEQYF.

The V call is TRBV5-8, the J call TRBJ1-2; D may be TRBD1 (6 bases). The CDR3 consists of 13 residues. Germline-derived CDR1 and CDR2 are SGHTS and YDEGEE. The V end was cut by 3 bases, the J end by 2 bases, with 8 bases between. CDR3 bases: TGTGCCAGCAGCTCAGGGGTAAACTATGGCTACACCTTC. Translated: CASSSGVNYGYTF.

The J gene is TRBJ2-5, the V gene TRBV29-1; TRBD1 aligns across 7 bases. CDR1 and CDR2 from the germline V gene are SQVTM and ANQGSEA. The J segment lost 1 base and the V segment lost 4 bases, leaving 6 bases of the junction unmatched. The CDR3 is 14 residues long. CDR3 sequence (DNA): TGCAGCGTTGCCTTAGGGGGCAGCCAAGAGACCCAGTACTTC. Translated: CSVALGGSQETQYF. Full variable domain (missing parts from reference TRBV29-1 and TRBJ2-5): SAVISQKPSRDICQRGTSLTIQCQVDSQVTMMFWYRQQPGQSLTLIATANQGSEATYESGFVIDKFPISRPNLTFSTLTVSNMSPEDSSIYLCSVALGGSQETQYFGPGTRLLVL.

This clone was detected only once. The rearrangement links TRBV18 to TRBJ1-5, with D uncertain. This CDR3 is built from 17 residues. V was trimmed by 6 bases and J by 6 bases, leaving 24 bases between them. Germline assignment: CDR1 KGHSH and CDR2 LQKENI. In DNA, the CDR3 is TGTGCCAGCTCGGCTGTTCCGAGGGAGACGAATTCTCAGCCCCAGCATTTT. This gives the protein CASSAVPRETNSQPQHF. The whole variable domain, filled in from reference TRBV18 and TRBJ1-5, reads NAGVMQNPRHLVRRRGQEARLRCSPMKGHSHVYWYRQLPEEGLKFMVYLQKENIIDESGMPKERFSAEFPKEGPSILRIQQVVRGDSAAYFCASSAVPRETNSQPQHFGDGTRLSIL.

CDR3: CASSEISRPGGLGNIQYF. The CDR3 DNA follows: TGTGCCAGCAGTGAAATCAGTCGCCCGGGAGGACTCGGTAACATTCAGTACTTC. This sequence joins TRBV6-1 and TRBJ2-4; 7 bases fit TRBD2. Losses at the gene ends were 2 bases for V and 7 bases for J; bases not matched to a gene: 17. Germline CDR1 MNHNS, CDR2 SASEGT. The length of the CDR3 is 18 residues.

The chain couples TRBV4-3 to TRBJ2-7, with 9 bases fitting TRBD2. J gave up 5 bases and V 5 bases, and 7 bases lay outside the gene matches. From germline, CDR1 is LGHNA and CDR2 YSLEER. CDR3 length equals 14 residues. The CDR3 spells CASSWGLAGDEQYF. The DNA for the CDR3 is TGCGCCAGCAGCTGGGGGTTAGCGGGAGACGAGCAGTACTTC.

The chain carries TRBV18 and TRBJ2-7; D perhaps matches TRBD2 (7 bases). The CDR3 runs 17 residues. Deletions cut 0 bases from V and 1 base from J, with 16 bases between. Germline loops: CDR1 KGHSH, CDR2 LQKENI. CDR3 sequence reads: CASSPPEGGGLSYEQYF. The CDR3 DNA sequence: TGTGCCAGCTCACCACCTGAGGGGGGGGGTCTATCCTACGAGCAGTACTTC.

V is TRBV6-1 and J is TRBJ2-7; D may be TRBD1 (6 bases). The germline V gene has CDR1 MNHNS and CDR2 SASEGT. Trimming cost V 3 bases and J 2 bases, with 17 bases left between them. The CDR3 totals 16 residues. The CDR3 sequence: CASSDTGPLTPYEQYF. Here the CDR3 DNA reads TGTGCCAGCAGTGACACAGGGCCCTTGACCCCCTACGAGCAGTACTTC.

As regards this clone: This sample includes further DNA sequences coding for the same CDR3. CDR3 sequence: CASSRDRGSYEQYF. The CDR3 DNA is TGCGCCAGCAGCAGGGACAGGGGATCCTACGAGCAGTACTTC. The J gene is TRBJ2-7, the V gene TRBV5-1, with 10 nucleotides matching TRBD1. From germline, CDR1 is SGHRS and CDR2 YFSETQ. Losses at the gene ends were 4 bases for V and 1 base for J; bases not matched to a gene: 2. The CDR3 contains 14 residues.

This clone was found once. The chain uses TRBV5-4 and TRBJ2-5, with D tentatively TRBD1 (7 bases). The V end was cut by 2 bases, the J end by 0 bases, with 14 bases between. Germline CDR1 SGHNT, CDR2 YYREEE (reference sequence). The CDR3 is 16 amino acids. The CDR3 DNA follows: TGTGCCAGCAGCTTAGGTGGAGGGACAGACCAAGAGACCCAGTACTTC. This encodes CASSLGGGTDQETQYF.

This clone was seen just once. The chain joins TRBV29-1 to TRBJ2-7; the D gene is possibly TRBD2 (6 bases). Trimming took 7 bases from V and 3 from J, leaving 13 bases between them. Germline CDR1 is SQVTM and CDR2 is ANQGSEA. This CDR3 contains 12 residues. CDR3: CSGGDWGYEQYF. The CDR3 DNA reads as TGCAGCGGGGGGGACTGGGGCTACGAGCAGTACTTC.

On this clone itself: Sequence at one end of the junction differs from germline and may be a read error. The sample has other DNA sequences that encode this CDR3 too. This chain joins TRBV27 and TRBJ2-2, with no clear D. Germline lookup yields CDR1 MNHEY and CDR2 SMNVEV (reference sequence). The CDR3 is 14 residues long. The CDR3 nucleotides are TGCGCCAGCAGTCCCGGCGGGAACACCGGGGAGCTGTTTTTT. Translation gives CASSPGGNTGELFF.

This sequence joins TRBV7-9 and TRBJ2-7, with 9 bases identical to TRBD2. The CDR3 spans 14 residues. With V trimmed by 4 bases and J by 6 bases, 7 bases remained unmatched. Germline values: CDR1 SEHNR, CDR2 FQNEAQ (reference sequence). CDR3 DNA sequence: TGTGCCAGCAGCTCTCATACGGGACTAGCCGAGCAGTACTTC. Its translation is CASSSHTGLAEQYF.

The V and J genes are TRBV5-6 and TRBJ2-1; 7 nucleotides align to TRBD2. Germline V gene data show CDR1 as SGHDT and CDR2 as YYEEEE. The V and J ends lost 0 bases and 9 bases, in that order; junction bases with no gene match: 12. The CDR3 consists of 16 residues. The CDR3 spells CASSLVTGGAQGEQFF. For the CDR3, the DNA is TGTGCCAGCAGCTTGGTGACGGGAGGCGCCCAGGGTGAGCAGTTCTTC. Full variable domain (outside the CDR3, taken from reference TRBV5-6 and TRBJ2-1): DAGVTQSPTHLIKTRGQQVTLRCSPKSGHDTVSWYQQALGQGPQFIFQYYEEEERQRGNFPDRFSGHQFPNYSSELNVNALLLGDSALYLCASSLVTGGAQGEQFFGPGTRLTVL.

The rearrangement joins TRBV7-9 to TRBJ2-7; D is unclear. Germline-derived CDR1 and CDR2 are SEHNR and FQNEAQ (reference sequence). The CDR3 is 18 residues long. Trimming shortened V by 4 bases and J by 4 bases, and 26 bases separated the two germline ends. CDR3 in DNA: TGTGCCAGCAGCTCCCAGAAGGCGCAGGCCCTTACTGGGTACGAGCAGTACTTC. It is translated as CASSSQKAQALTGYEQYF.

The chain uses TRBV10-2 and TRBJ2-1, with D possibly TRBD2 on 6 matching bases. This CDR3 comprises 15 residues. CDR1 is WSHSY, CDR2 SAAADI, per germline. V shed 3 bases and J shed 5 bases, with 14 bases lying between them. The CDR3 DNA is TGCGCCAGCAGTGACGTCTTGGCGGGACACAATGAGCAGTTCTTC. Encoded protein: CASSDVLAGHNEQFF.

The chain has TRBV30 and TRBJ2-7; D gene ambiguous. Trimming removed 4 bases at V and 1 base at J, with 8 bases between. CDR1 GTSNPN and CDR2 SVGIG come from the germline V gene (reference sequence). This CDR3 region has 12 residues. The CDR3 sequence is CAWTVSSYEQYF. CDR3 bases: TGTGCCTGGACAGTCAGTTCCTACGAGCAGTACTTC.